There are many counts of the clone carrying this T cell receptor beta chain. The antigen is undetermined. The germline V gene has CDR1 SQVTM and CDR2 ANQGSEA. CDR3 length equals 11 residues. V lost 1 base and J 2 bases, leaving 2 bases between the germline ends. The beta constant-region primer was an equimolar mix of two oligonucleotides covering TRBC1 and TRBC2. The ligated cDNA underwent four PCR rounds using SP2 and nested alpha and beta constant-region primers. TCRdb passed the UMI-ligation and nested PCR reads through MiXCR, listing each CDR3 protein once. The data contain under 150,000 distinct CDR3 sequences, approximately 20% of them singletons. The source of the sample is a study of naive and memory T cell subsets. Overall study results and limits: Especially in CD8 cells, naive repertoires contained a few larger clonotypes, possibly CD45RA-re-expressing memory cells.

The source material was naive CD8+ T cells from blood. V usage is TRBV29-1 and J usage is TRBJ1-1; D call uncertain. The sequence derives from a human donor in good health. CDR3 amino acids: CSVEANTEAFF. CDR3 sequence (DNA): TGCAGCGTTGAAGCAAACACTGAAGCTTTCTTT.